These 7 T cell receptor beta chains were sequenced from one sample in a study of control samples from healthy donors and cancer patients. Method: immunoSEQ multiplex PCR; TCRdb's copy keeps in-frame clones and lacks some. The table has approximately 150,000 clones, 80% to 95% seen once; the top ten hold 5.8%. Sequenced sample: blood. The source of these receptors is a man between 18 and 35 years old in good health.

This clone was observed once. The chain employs TRBV7-9 and TRBJ1-1, with a tentative D call TRBD1 (5 bases). V was pared by 5 bases and J by 0 bases, with 13 bases between. This CDR3 spans 15 amino acids. The germline gives CDR1 SEHNR, CDR2 FQNEAQ (reference sequence). CDR3 DNA sequence: TGTGCCAGCAGCCCGGGACGAATGGTGAACACTGAAGCTTTCTTT. Translated: CASSPGRMVNTEAFF.

This CDR3 is CASSQYMAGGGYTF. The CDR3, as DNA: TGCGCCAGCAGCCAATATATGGCAGGGGGTGGCTACACCTTC. The chain combines TRBV4-1 with TRBJ1-2, with 7 bases fitting TRBD1. The CDR3 length is 14 residues. After removal of 2 bases from V and 7 bases from J, the junction contained 7 bases not matched to a gene. In germline, CDR1 is MGHRA, CDR2 YSYEKL.

The chain has TRBV5-1 and TRBJ2-7; 10 positions match TRBD1. The V and J ends lost 0 bases and 4 bases, in that order; junction bases with no gene match: 7. This CDR3 region has 16 residues. Germline V gene data show CDR1 as SGHRS and CDR2 as YFSETQ. The chain's CDR3 is CASSLVVRDRGYEQYF. Written as DNA, the CDR3 is TGCGCCAGCAGCTTGGTAGTAAGGGACAGGGGTTACGAGCAGTACTTC.

This clone was counted only a few times. CDR3 sequence (DNA): TGTGCCAGCTCAAGACAGGGGCACTATAGCAATCAGCCCCAGCATTTT. It is translated as CASSRQGHYSNQPQHF. The chain is built from TRBV18 and TRBJ1-5, with 8 bases that match TRBD1. CDR3 length: 16 residues. Germline-derived CDR1 and CDR2 are KGHSH and LQKENI. Unmatched junction bases numbered 6, after V lost 5 bases and J lost 0 bases.

The chain has TRBV6-1 and TRBJ2-1; 9 bases line up with TRBD1. V shed 0 bases, J shed 9 bases, and the junction held 9 bases outside the gene matches. CDR3 length equals 16 residues. The germline CDR1 and CDR2 sequences are MNHNS and SASEGT. CDR3 sequence reads: CASSEAGGTGSGEQFF. CDR3 nucleotides: TGTGCCAGCAGTGAAGCGGGAGGGACAGGGTCGGGTGAGCAGTTCTTC.

The V call is TRBV6-1, the J call TRBJ1-5, with 7 bases fitting TRBD1. Trimming cost V 4 bases and J 5 bases; bases outside gene matches: 11. The CDR3 is made up of 16 amino acids. Germline CDR1 is MNHNS and CDR2 is SASEGT. The CDR3 coding sequence is TGTGCCAGCAGTGGAACTAGGGGGCGGAAAGATCAGCCCCAGCATTTT. It yields the protein CASSGTRGRKDQPQHF.

This clone was found once. The chain links TRBV19 to TRBJ1-4; D gene ambiguous. CDR1 is LNHDA and CDR2 is SQIVND in the germline V gene (reference sequence). The CDR3 totals 14 residues. The V end was cut by 4 bases, the J end by 6 bases, with 12 bases between. CDR3 protein: CASSTRRGDEKLFF. For the CDR3, the DNA is TGTGCCAGTAGTACTCGACGTGGCGATGAAAAACTGTTTTTT.